The 3 T cell receptor beta chains below come from one sample, sequenced in a study of blood T cell repertoires in COVID-19 (dated by TCRdb to 2018 to 2021). Libraries were made using the immunoSEQ multiplex PCR assay. TCRdb took this table from immuneACCESS and kept in-frame rearrangements with V and J called. Such tables lack part of the clones; where checked against another copy, unresolved V genes explain under half of the gap, and the rest is unexplained. The sample data list 250,000 to 350,000 clones, and about 86% of these were observed just once. The ten biggest clones cover around 16% of the sample. The sample consisted of peripheral blood. The receptors here all came from a person between 70 and 80 years old with COVID-19, enrolled during active disease.

This clone occurred a few times. The rearrangement uses TRBV28 and TRBJ1-5; the match to TRBD1 covers 9 bases. The CDR3 is 15 amino acids. The junction had 9 bases not matched to a gene; V was cut back by 6 bases and J by 6 bases. CDR1 is MDHEN and CDR2 is SYDVKM in the germline V gene. The CDR3 reads CASRAGQGYSQPQHF. CDR3 DNA: TGTGCCAGCAGAGCTGGACAGGGGTACTCTCAGCCCCAGCATTTT.

This chain connects TRBV30 to TRBJ2-1; D is possibly TRBD2 (6 bases). Germline CDR1 is GTSNPN and CDR2 is SVGIG (reference sequence). The CDR3 has 14 residues. Trimming took 7 bases from V and 5 from J, leaving 18 bases between them. The CDR3 DNA sequence: TGTGCCTCAGGCGGGGACCTTACGAACAATGAGCAGTTCTTC. Its protein is CASGGDLTNNEQFF.

The CDR3 coding sequence is TGTGCCACCAGCCAAAAAAGAAGGACTAGCGGGGGGCGCACAGATACGCAGTATTTT. This encodes CATSQKRRTSGGRTDTQYF. V gene TRBV15 combines with J gene TRBJ2-3; the match to TRBD2 covers 14 bases. Germline V lookup: CDR1 LNHNV, CDR2 YYDKDF (reference sequence). The CDR3 length is 19 residues. The J segment lost 1 base and the V segment lost 5 bases, leaving 11 bases of the junction unmatched.